What follows describes a single T cell receptor (beta chain). Per the authors' pipeline: Estimation of nucleated cell counts was performed using reference gene primer amplification. Profiled with immunoSEQ multiplex PCR; TCRdb holds only in-frame clones, not every one. V and J calls and clone size are those listed in that table; D and trimming were worked out from the DNA. The data contain about 170,000 clones, 84% of them singletons. The data were taken from a study of blood T cell repertoires in COVID-19. Looked up from germline, CDR1 is GTSNPN and CDR2 is SVGIG (reference sequence). The V end was cut by 7 bases, the J end by 7 bases, with 10 bases between. The CDR3 is 11 amino acids.

This TCR came from a woman in her 70s with COVID-19, enrolled during active disease. The chain recombines TRBV30 with TRBJ2-2; TRBD1 is a possible D gene (6 bases). Sequenced sample: peripheral blood. CDR3 sequence: CASGVGGELFF. The DNA of the CDR3 is TGTGCCTCAGGGGTAGGCGGGGAGCTGTTTTTT.